These 13 T cell receptor beta chains came from one sample sequenced in a study of early T cells in non-severe SARS-CoV-2 infection. One entry per CDR3 protein results from TCRdb running MiXCR on the 5' RACE reads. The data hold some 29,000 distinct CDR3 sequences, with roughly 5% observed a single time. Specimen: whole blood. The receptors originated from an adult who was a healthcare worker with PCR-confirmed SARS-CoV-2 infection or an uninfected control (not recorded which).

The chain joins TRBV19 to TRBJ2-1, with 7 bases matching TRBD2. CDR1 is LNHDA and CDR2 is SQIVND in the germline V gene (reference sequence). V trimming: 7 bases; J trimming: 9 bases; junction bases outside the gene matches: 12. The CDR3 totals 14 residues. The DNA of the CDR3 is TGTGCCAGTACCGTAGAGGGAGGGTGGGCTGAGCAGTTCTTC. It encodes CASTVEGGWAEQFF.

This clonotype was recorded many times. V and J are TRBV6-2 or TRBV6-3 and TRBJ2-7; D may be TRBD1 (6 bases). V was trimmed by 5 bases and J by 5 bases, leaving 16 bases between them. This CDR3 is 14 amino acids long. Germline V gene lookup returns CDR1 MNHEY and CDR2 SVGEGT. This CDR3 is CASSLWTASNEQYF. In DNA form, the CDR3 reads TGTGCCAGCAGTCTCTGGACAGCAAGCAACGAGCAGTACTTC.

This clonotype showed up many times. The rearrangement joins TRBV10-3 to TRBJ2-1; 11 bases are shared with TRBD2. Germline trimming cut 9 bases from V and 7 bases from J; bases unmatched to any gene: 5. From germline, CDR1 is ENHRY and CDR2 SYGVKD. The CDR3 sequence is 13 residues long. CDR3 sequence (DNA): TGTGCCATTTCGCCTAGCGGGAGGAATGAGCAGTTCTTC. It codes for CAISPSGRNEQFF.

This clonotype was found many times. The chain joins TRBV12-3 or TRBV12-4 to TRBJ2-7, with D possibly TRBD1 on 6 matching bases. V gave up 6 bases and J gave up 9 bases, with 24 bases separating them. The CDR3 sequence is 15 residues long. CDR3 in DNA: TGTGCCAGCAGACCTACAGGGATTAACCTATCCTGGCAGTACTTC. Translation gives CASRPTGINLSWQYF.

The table lists this clonotype with many counts. This chain joins TRBV5-6 and TRBJ2-1; D is possibly TRBD2 (6 bases). The CDR3 length is 13 residues. Germline CDR1 reads SGHDT; CDR2 reads YYEEEE. Trimming removed 2 bases from V and 4 bases from J, with 7 bases in between. This chain's CDR3 is CASSLRGYNEQFF. DNA of the CDR3: TGTGCCAGCAGCTTACGGGGGTACAATGAGCAGTTCTTC.

There are many counts of this clonotype. The V gene is TRBV5-8, the J gene TRBJ1-5; no definite D call. This CDR3 is built from 13 residues. Germline CDR1 SGHTS, CDR2 YDEGEE. V lost 1 base to trimming and J lost 3 bases, with 5 bases between them. CDR3 region: CASSLQFNQPQHF. The CDR3, as DNA: TGTGCCAGCAGCTTGCAGTTCAATCAGCCCCAGCATTTT.

This clonotype was recorded at least ten times. The chain uses TRBV29-1 and TRBJ2-3, with D tentatively TRBD2 (6 bases). Deletions cut 6 bases from V and 0 bases from J, with 28 bases between. CDR3 size: 19 residues. CDR1 is SQVTM and CDR2 is ANQGSEA in the germline V gene. The CDR3 loop reads CSVMLAGLLFPLSTDTQYF. The CDR3 coding sequence is TGCAGCGTAATGCTGGCGGGACTCCTCTTTCCCCTCAGCACAGATACGCAGTATTTT.

This clonotype appeared many times. The chain is built from TRBV20-1 and TRBJ2-7, with 7 positions matching TRBD1. CDR3 length: 14 amino acids. Losses at the gene ends were 0 bases for V and 3 bases for J; bases not matched to a gene: 5. Germline V lookup: CDR1 DFQATT, CDR2 SNEGSKA (reference sequence). The CDR3 DNA reads TGCAGTGCTAGAGAGCGAGACAGGGTCTACGAGCAGTACTTC. It encodes CSARERDRVYEQYF.

This clonotype was counted many times. The chain has TRBV20-1 and TRBJ2-7, with a possible D match to TRBD1 (5 bases). With 3 bases removed from V and 2 bases from J, the gap between germline ends came to 5 bases. CDR3 length equals 11 residues. CDR1 and CDR2 from the germline V gene are DFQATT and SNEGSKA (reference sequence). The CDR3 sequence: CSASRAYEQYF. The CDR3 coding sequence is TGCAGTGCTAGCAGGGCCTACGAGCAGTACTTC.

This clonotype was observed at least ten times. The chain joins TRBV29-1 to TRBJ1-5; 7 nucleotides align to TRBD1. The CDR3 is 12 residues long. Germline V gene data show CDR1 as SQVTM and CDR2 as ANQGSEA. The V and J ends lost 7 bases and 4 bases, in that order; junction bases with no gene match: 4. The CDR3 reads CSAIQGNQPQHF. The CDR3 DNA reads as TGCAGCGCAATACAGGGGAATCAGCCCCAGCATTTT.

This clonotype was seen repeatedly, ten times or more. This chain links TRBV6-5 with TRBJ2-7; 10 bases agree with TRBD1. Germline assignment: CDR1 MNHEY and CDR2 SVGAGI. V shed 0 bases and J 3 bases; nucleotides not matched to a gene: 2. This CDR3 region has 15 residues. The CDR3 bases are TGTGCCAGCAGTTACTCGACAGGGGGCAACTACGAGCAGTACTTC. Translating it yields CASSYSTGGNYEQYF.

The table lists this clonotype with many counts. CDR3 bases: TGTGCCAGCAGCGTTCGGACTAGCGGGAGCTCTGATGAGCAGTTCTTC. Translating gives CASSVRTSGSSDEQFF. The V and J genes are TRBV9 and TRBJ2-1; 13 bases map to TRBD2. Looked up from germline, CDR1 is SGDLS and CDR2 is YYNGEE. The CDR3 sequence is 16 residues long. J was trimmed by 8 bases and V by 2 bases; bases with no gene match: 7.

In its sample, this clonotype was seen many times. This rearrangement joins TRBV20-1 to TRBJ1-1; D is ambiguous. V gave up 0 bases and J gave up 9 bases, with 5 bases separating them. Germline V CDR1 and CDR2: DFQATT, SNEGSKA (reference sequence). The CDR3 extends over 10 amino acids. Here the CDR3 DNA reads TGCAGTGCTAGAGACATTAAAGCTTTCTTT. This encodes CSARDIKAFF.